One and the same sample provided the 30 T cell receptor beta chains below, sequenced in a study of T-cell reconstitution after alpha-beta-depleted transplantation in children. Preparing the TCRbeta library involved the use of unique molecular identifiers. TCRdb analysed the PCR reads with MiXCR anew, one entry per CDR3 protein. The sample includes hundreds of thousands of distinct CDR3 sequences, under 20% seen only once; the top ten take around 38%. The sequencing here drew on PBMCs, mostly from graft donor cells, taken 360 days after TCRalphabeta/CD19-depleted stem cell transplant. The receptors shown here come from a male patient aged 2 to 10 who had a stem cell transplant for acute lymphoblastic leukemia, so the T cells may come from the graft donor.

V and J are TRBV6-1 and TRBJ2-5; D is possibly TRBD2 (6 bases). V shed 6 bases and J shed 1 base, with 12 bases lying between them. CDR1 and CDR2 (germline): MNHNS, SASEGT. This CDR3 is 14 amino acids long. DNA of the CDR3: TGTGCCAGCAGGCTCGGGGGACTCCAAGAGACCCAGTACTTC. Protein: CASRLGGLQETQYF.

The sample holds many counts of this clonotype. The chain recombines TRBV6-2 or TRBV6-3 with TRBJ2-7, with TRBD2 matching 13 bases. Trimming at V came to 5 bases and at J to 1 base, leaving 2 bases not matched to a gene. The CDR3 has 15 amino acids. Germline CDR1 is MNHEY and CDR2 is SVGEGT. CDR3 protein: CASSGLAGVSYEQYF. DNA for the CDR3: TGTGCCAGCAGTGGACTAGCGGGAGTTTCCTACGAGCAGTACTTC.

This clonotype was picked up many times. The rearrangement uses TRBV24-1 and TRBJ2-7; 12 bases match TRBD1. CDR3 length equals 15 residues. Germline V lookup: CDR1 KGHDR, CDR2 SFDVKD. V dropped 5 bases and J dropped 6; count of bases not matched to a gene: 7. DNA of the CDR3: TGTGCCACCAGTGGCGGGACAGGGGGCTTTAGCGAGCAGTACTTC. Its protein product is CATSGGTGGFSEQYF.

The DNA of the CDR3 is TGTGCCAGCAGCTCAGCCTATGAGCAGTTCTTC. Its translation is CASSSAYEQFF. The chain combines TRBV6-2 or TRBV6-3 with TRBJ2-1, with D uncertain. Germline values: CDR1 MNHEY, CDR2 SVGEGT. This CDR3 comprises 11 residues. Trimming pared 6 bases from V and 8 bases from J, leaving 8 bases between.

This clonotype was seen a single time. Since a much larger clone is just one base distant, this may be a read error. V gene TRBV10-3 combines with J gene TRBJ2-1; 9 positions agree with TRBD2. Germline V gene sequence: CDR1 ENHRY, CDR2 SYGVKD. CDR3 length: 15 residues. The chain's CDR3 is CAISANAGGPNEEFF. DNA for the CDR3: TGTGCCATCAGTGCCAACGCGGGAGGGCCCAATGAGGAGTTCTTC.

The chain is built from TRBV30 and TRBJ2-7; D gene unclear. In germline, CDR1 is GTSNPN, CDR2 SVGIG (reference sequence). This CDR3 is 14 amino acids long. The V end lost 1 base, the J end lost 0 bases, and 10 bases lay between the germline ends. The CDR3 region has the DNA TGTGCCTGGAGTGCACTGATTAGCTCCTACGAGCAGTACTTC. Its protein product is CAWSALISSYEQYF.

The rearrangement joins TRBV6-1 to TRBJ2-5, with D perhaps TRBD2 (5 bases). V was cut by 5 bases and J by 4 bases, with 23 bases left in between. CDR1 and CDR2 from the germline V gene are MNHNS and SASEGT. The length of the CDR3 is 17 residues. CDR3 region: CASSQLMGLWRLETQYF. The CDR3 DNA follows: TGTGCCAGCAGTCAACTGATGGGCCTTTGGAGGTTAGAGACCCAGTACTTC.

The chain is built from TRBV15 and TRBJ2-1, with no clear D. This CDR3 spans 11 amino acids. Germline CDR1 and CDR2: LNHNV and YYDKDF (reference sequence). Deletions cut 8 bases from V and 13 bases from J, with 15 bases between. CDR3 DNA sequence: TGTGCCACCGAAGGAAGTCTCGGTCAGTTCTTC. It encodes CATEGSLGQFF. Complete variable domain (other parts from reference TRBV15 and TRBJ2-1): DAMVIQNPRYQVTQFGKPVTLSCSQTLNHNVMYWYQQKSSQAPKLLFHYYDKDFNNEADTPDNFQSRRPNTSFCFLDIRSPGLGDTAMYLCATEGSLGQFFGPGTRLTVL.

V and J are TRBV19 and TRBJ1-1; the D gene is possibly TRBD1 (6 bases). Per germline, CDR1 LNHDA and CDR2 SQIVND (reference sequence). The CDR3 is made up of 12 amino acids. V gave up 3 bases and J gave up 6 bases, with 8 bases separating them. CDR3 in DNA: TGTGCCAGTAGTATGGGGGGCGCTGAAGCTTTCTTT. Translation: CASSMGGAEAFF.

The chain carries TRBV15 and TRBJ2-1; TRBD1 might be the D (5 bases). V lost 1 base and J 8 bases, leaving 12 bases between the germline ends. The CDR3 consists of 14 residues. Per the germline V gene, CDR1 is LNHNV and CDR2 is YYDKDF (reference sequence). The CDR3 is CATSRAGLFHEQFF. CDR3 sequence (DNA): TGTGCCACCAGCAGAGCAGGGCTCTTTCATGAGCAGTTCTTC.

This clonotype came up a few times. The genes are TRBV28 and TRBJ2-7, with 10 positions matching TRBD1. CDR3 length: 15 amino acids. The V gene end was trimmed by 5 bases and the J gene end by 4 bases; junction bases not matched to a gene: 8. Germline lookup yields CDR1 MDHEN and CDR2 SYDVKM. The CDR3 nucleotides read TGTGCCAGCAGTACCAGGGACAGGGGTAGGTACGAGCAGTACTTC. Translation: CASSTRDRGRYEQYF.

The CDR3 DNA is TGCGCCAGCAGCCAAGCCCCCCTCACCATGACAGGGTCCTACAATGAGCAGTTCTTC. Protein sequence: CASSQAPLTMTGSYNEQFF. The chain has TRBV4-1 and TRBJ2-1, with TRBD1 matching 7 bases. This CDR3 is built from 19 residues. Germline V gene sequence: CDR1 MGHRA, CDR2 YSYEKL. V lost 1 base to trimming and J lost 1 base; unmatched junction nucleotides: 13.

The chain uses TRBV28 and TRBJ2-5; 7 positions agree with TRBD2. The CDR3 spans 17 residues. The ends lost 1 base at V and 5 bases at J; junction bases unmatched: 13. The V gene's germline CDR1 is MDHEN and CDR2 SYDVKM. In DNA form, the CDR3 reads TGTGCCAGCAGTTTATCCCGGGTGCGGGAGTGGAGGGAGACCCAGTACTTC. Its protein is CASSLSRVREWRETQYF.

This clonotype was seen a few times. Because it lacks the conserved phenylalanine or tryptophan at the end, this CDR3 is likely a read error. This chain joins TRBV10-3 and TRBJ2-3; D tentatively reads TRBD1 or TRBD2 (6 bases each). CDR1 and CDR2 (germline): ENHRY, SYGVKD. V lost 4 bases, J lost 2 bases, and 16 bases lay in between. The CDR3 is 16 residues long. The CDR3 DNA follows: TGTGCCATCAGTGGGAAAAGGGGGACTGACACAGATACGCAGTATTTG. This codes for CAISGKRGTDTDTQYL.

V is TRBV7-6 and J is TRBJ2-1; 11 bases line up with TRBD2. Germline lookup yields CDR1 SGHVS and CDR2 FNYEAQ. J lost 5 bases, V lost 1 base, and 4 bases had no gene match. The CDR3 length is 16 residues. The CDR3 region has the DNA TGTGCCAGCAGCTTAGTAGCGGGAGGGCCCCACAATGAGCAGTTCTTC. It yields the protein CASSLVAGGPHNEQFF.

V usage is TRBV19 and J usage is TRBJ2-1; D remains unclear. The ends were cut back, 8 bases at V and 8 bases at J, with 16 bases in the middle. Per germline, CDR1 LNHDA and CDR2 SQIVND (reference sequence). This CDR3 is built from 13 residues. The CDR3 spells CASLSMEGDEQFF. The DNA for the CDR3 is TGTGCCAGTCTTAGTATGGAAGGAGATGAGCAGTTCTTC.

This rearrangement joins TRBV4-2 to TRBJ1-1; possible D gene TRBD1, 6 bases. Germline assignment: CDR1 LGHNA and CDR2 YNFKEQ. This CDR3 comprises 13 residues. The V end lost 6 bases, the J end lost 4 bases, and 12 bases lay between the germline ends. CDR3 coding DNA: TGTGCCAGCAGGGACAGTCGGGGCACTGAAGCTTTCTTT. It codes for CASRDSRGTEAFF.

The CDR3 DNA follows: TGCGCCAGCAGTCGGGGACTGCCGACTCAAGAGACCCAGTACTTC. Its translation is CASSRGLPTQETQYF. V and J are TRBV5-1 and TRBJ2-5; tentatively, D is TRBD2 (6 bases). Germline CDR1 is SGHRS and CDR2 is YFSETQ. Between the trimmed V and J ends, which lost 5 bases and 2 bases, there was a span of 16 bases. The CDR3 runs 15 residues.

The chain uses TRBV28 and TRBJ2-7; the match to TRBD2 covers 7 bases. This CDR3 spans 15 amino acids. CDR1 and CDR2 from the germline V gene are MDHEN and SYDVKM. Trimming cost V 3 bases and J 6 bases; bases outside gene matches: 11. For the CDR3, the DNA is TGTGCCAGCAGTTTGGGAGGGAGTGGGTCTGGCGAGCAGTACTTC. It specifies CASSLGGSGSGEQYF.

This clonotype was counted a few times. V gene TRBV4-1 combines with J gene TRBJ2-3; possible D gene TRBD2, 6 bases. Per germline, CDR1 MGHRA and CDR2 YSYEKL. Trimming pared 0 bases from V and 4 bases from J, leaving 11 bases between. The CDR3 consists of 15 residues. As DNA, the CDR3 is TGCGCCAGCAGCCAAGATGGCAGGGAGGCAGATACGCAGTATTTT. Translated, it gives CASSQDGREADTQYF.

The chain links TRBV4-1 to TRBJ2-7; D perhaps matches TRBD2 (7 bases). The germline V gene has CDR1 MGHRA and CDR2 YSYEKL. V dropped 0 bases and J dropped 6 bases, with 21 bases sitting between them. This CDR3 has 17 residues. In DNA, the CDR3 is TGCGCCAGCAGCCAAGAAGGGGGGGATTTCGTACCCGGCGAGCAGTACTTC. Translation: CASSQEGGDFVPGEQYF.

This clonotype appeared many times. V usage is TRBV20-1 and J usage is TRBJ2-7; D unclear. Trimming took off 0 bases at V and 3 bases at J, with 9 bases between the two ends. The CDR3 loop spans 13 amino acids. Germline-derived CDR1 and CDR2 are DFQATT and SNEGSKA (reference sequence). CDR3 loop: CSARDRLFYEQYF. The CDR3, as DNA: TGCAGTGCTAGAGATCGGTTGTTCTACGAGCAGTACTTC.

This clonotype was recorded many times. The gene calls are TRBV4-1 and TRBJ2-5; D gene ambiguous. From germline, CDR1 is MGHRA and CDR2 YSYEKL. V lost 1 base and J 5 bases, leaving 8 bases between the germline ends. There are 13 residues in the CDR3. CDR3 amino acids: CASSQVEQETQYF. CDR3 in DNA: TGCGCCAGCAGCCAAGTGGAACAGGAGACCCAGTACTTC.

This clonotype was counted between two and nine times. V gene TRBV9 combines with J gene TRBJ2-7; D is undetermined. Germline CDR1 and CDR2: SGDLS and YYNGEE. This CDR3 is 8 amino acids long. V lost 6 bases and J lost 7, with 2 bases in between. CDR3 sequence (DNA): TGTGCCAGCAAGGAGCAGTACTTC. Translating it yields CASKEQYF.

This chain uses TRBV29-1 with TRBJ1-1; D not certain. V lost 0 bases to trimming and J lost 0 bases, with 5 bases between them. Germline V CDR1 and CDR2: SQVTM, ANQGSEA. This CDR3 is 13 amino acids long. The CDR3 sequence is CSVEDTMNTEAFF. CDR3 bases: TGCAGCGTTGAAGACACGATGAACACTGAAGCTTTCTTT.

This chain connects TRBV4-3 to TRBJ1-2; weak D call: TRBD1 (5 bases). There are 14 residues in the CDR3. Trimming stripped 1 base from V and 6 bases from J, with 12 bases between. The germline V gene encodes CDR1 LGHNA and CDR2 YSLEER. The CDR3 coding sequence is TGCGCCAGCAGCCAAGGGGGTCCAGGGAATGGCTACACCTTC. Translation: CASSQGGPGNGYTF.

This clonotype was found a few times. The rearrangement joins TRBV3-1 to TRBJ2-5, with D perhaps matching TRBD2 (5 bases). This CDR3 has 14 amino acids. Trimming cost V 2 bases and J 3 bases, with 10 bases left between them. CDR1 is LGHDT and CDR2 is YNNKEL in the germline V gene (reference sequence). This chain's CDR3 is CASSQNGLEETQYF. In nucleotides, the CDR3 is TGTGCCAGCAGCCAAAACGGACTGGAAGAGACCCAGTACTTC.

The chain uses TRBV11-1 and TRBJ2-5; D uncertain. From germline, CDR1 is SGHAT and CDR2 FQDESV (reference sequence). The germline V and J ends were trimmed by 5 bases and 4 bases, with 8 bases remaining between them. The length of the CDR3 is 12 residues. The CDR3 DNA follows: TGTGCCAGCAGCAACGGAAGAGAGACCCAGTACTTC. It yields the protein CASSNGRETQYF.

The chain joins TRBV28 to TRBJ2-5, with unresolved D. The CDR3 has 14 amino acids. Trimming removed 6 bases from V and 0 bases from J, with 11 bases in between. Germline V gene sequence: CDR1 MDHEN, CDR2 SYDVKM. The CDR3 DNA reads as TGTGCCAGCAGAACTGAAGGTCACCAAGAGACCCAGTACTTC. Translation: CASRTEGHQETQYF.

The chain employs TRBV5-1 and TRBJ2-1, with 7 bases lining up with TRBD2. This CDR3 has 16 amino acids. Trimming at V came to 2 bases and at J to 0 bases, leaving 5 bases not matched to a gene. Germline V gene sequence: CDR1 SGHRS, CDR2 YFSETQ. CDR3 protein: CASSFGAGLSYNEQFF. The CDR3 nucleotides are TGCGCCAGCAGCTTCGGAGCGGGACTCTCCTACAATGAGCAGTTCTTC.